This T cell receptor beta chain was sequenced for a study of OX40 agonist ivuxolimab in advanced cancers. Study-wide findings and caveats: No antigen was identified for the clonally expanded peripheral T cells. Fewer expanded clones were found on average in CD4+ than in CD8+ T cells.

Autoimmune disease history or systemic immunosuppression meant exclusion. In regard to this clone: Its antigen is undetermined.

Repertoires were generated with immunoSEQ multiplex PCR, while TCRdb's copy carries only in-frame clones and drops some. Of around 100,000 clones in the sample, about 87% were seen once. The sample here was CD4+ or CD8+ T cells sorted from blood, taken in a trial of the OX40 agonist ivuxolimab. The receptor was derived from an adult with an advanced solid tumor such as melanoma, head and neck, liver or kidney cancer.

CDR3 DNA sequence: TGTGCCAGCAGCATTACTAGCGGGGGGGCCGCAGATACGCAGTATTTT. Translation gives CASSITSGGAADTQYF. The chain couples TRBV7-3 to TRBJ2-3; 13 bases align to TRBD2. CDR1 and CDR2 from the germline V gene are SGHTA and FQGTGA. V lost 5 bases, J lost 4 bases, and 6 bases stayed unmatched. The CDR3 consists of 16 residues.